A single sample gave rise to the 26 T cell receptor beta chains below, sequenced in a study of regulatory T cells in long-lasting Graves disease. Time point noted: persistent/refractory GD, antithyroid drugs over 5 years with positive TRAb. TCR sequences were obtained from RNA taken from PBMCs. TCR beta libraries were built with iRepertoire HTBI primers and Arm-PCR of CDR3 regions. TCRdb reprocessed the multiplex PCR reads with MiXCR, giving one entry per CDR3 protein. The sample has some 280,000 distinct CDR3 sequences, around 20% seen once. Sequenced here: peripheral blood mononuclear cells (PBMCs), sampled when the disease was refractory, from a patient treated with antithyroid drugs. The source of these receptors is a female donor with Graves disease.

This clonotype was seen many times. The J gene is TRBJ2-2, the V gene TRBV6-5; D is undetermined. CDR1 and CDR2 (germline): MNHEY, SVGAGI. V lost 4 bases and J lost 3, with 3 bases in between. The CDR3 contains 12 residues. Written as DNA, the CDR3 is TGTGCCAGCAGTTCTTACACCGGGGAGCTGTTTTTT. Translated: CASSSYTGELFF.

This clonotype was picked up a small number of times. One end of the junction is discordant with germline, which a read error may explain. This chain links TRBV7-7 with TRBJ2-2, with a tentative D call TRBD2 (5 bases). The germline V gene has CDR1 SSHAT and CDR2 FNYEAQ (reference sequence). The CDR3 has 16 amino acids. The CDR3 sequence is CASSPILDPNTGELFF. CDR3 coding DNA: TGTGCTAGCAGCCCAATACTAGACCCAAACACCGGGGAGCTGTTTTTT.

The sample holds a few counts of this clonotype. CDR3 loop: CASSSEEASGTLNEQFF. The CDR3 DNA sequence: TGTGCCAGCAGTTCCGAGGAGGCTAGCGGGACTCTGAATGAGCAGTTCTTC. The chain joins TRBV28 to TRBJ2-1; 9 positions agree with TRBD2. The CDR3 runs to 17 residues. CDR1 and CDR2 (germline): MDHEN, SYDVKM. Trimming removed 4 bases from V and 7 bases from J; junction bases left unmatched: 14.

This clonotype occurred many times. The chain is built from TRBV7-2 and TRBJ1-1; D may be TRBD1 (6 bases). V lost 3 bases, J lost 3 bases, and 17 bases lay in between. The CDR3 loop spans 16 amino acids. CDR1 and CDR2 from the germline V gene are SGHTA and FQGNSA. The DNA for the CDR3 is TGTGCCAGCAGCTTGCAAGCAGGGGTCGGGGACACTGAAGCTTTCTTT. Encoded protein: CASSLQAGVGDTEAFF.

Turning to this clonotype: The junction differs from germline at one of its ends, possibly a read error. The V call is TRBV27, the J call TRBJ2-7; 7 bases align to TRBD1. Germline-derived CDR1 and CDR2 are MNHEY and SMNVEV (reference sequence). This CDR3 has 13 residues. The CDR3 is CASRMTGKDEQCF. The CDR3 DNA sequence: TGTGCCAGCAGAATGACAGGGAAAGACGAGCAGTGCTTC.

The rearrangement uses TRBV4-1 and TRBJ1-4; perhaps TRBD1 as D (5 bases). There are 14 residues in the CDR3. Trimming shortened V by 3 bases and J by 5 bases, and 10 bases separated the two germline ends. Germline V CDR1 and CDR2: MGHRA, YSYEKL. The CDR3 here is CASSHFGQNEKLFF. In DNA form, the CDR3 reads TGCGCCAGCAGCCACTTCGGACAAAATGAAAAACTGTTTTTT.

The sample holds a few counts of this clonotype. This chain links TRBV20-1 with TRBJ2-1; possible D gene TRBD2, 6 bases. The CDR3 extends over 15 amino acids. CDR1 DFQATT and CDR2 SNEGSKA come from the germline V gene (reference sequence). With 2 bases removed from V and 8 bases from J, the gap between germline ends came to 19 bases. The CDR3 DNA sequence: TGCAGTGCTAGACTCGGCTCGTCGGGGGTCGATGAGCAGTTCTTC. This sequence encodes CSARLGSSGVDEQFF.

This clonotype has ten or more counts. J is TRBJ1-1 and V is TRBV12-3 or TRBV12-4; D might be TRBD1 (6 bases). The CDR3 spans 14 residues. V lost 6 bases, J lost 6 bases, and 17 bases lay in between. The CDR3 region has the DNA TGTGCCAGCAGCTCATTACAGGGTAATGCTGAAGCTTTCTTT. This sequence encodes CASSSLQGNAEAFF.

This chain joins TRBV10-3 and TRBJ2-5; D possibly corresponds to TRBD1 (6 bases). The CDR3 loop spans 13 amino acids. Trimming took 10 bases from V and 0 from J, leaving 12 bases between them. The V gene's germline CDR1 is ENHRY and CDR2 SYGVKD. CDR3 loop: CATNRDNQETQYF. CDR3 sequence (DNA): TGTGCCACCAACCGGGACAACCAAGAGACCCAGTACTTC.

The chain is built from TRBV5-1 and TRBJ1-1; D might be TRBD1 (5 bases). Per germline, CDR1 SGHRS and CDR2 YFSETQ. There are 14 residues in the CDR3. Trimming pared 0 bases from V and 5 bases from J, leaving 11 bases between. CDR3 nucleotide sequence: TGCGCCAGCAGCTTGGACGCAGGGTTGACTGAAGCTTTCTTT. It codes for CASSLDAGLTEAFF.

This clonotype appeared a few times. This chain links TRBV19 with TRBJ2-1; D is uncertain. V gave up 5 bases and J gave up 4 bases, with 9 bases separating them. The length of the CDR3 is 13 residues. The germline V gene has CDR1 LNHDA and CDR2 SQIVND (reference sequence). This chain's CDR3 is CASSPGPYNEQFF. The DNA of the CDR3 is TGTGCCAGTAGTCCCGGACCTTACAATGAGCAGTTCTTC.

The CDR3 nucleotides are TGCGCCAGCAGCTTGCCAGCAGGCAATTCCAATGAGCAGTTCTTC. It encodes CASSLPAGNSNEQFF. The gene calls are TRBV5-1 and TRBJ2-1; D call uncertain. CDR1 SGHRS and CDR2 YFSETQ come from the germline V gene. CDR3 length: 15 amino acids. V lost 1 base and J 6 bases, leaving 14 bases between the germline ends.

This clonotype was recorded many times. V gene TRBV5-5 combines with J gene TRBJ1-2; the D is unclear. The V end was cut by 6 bases, the J end by 2 bases, with 14 bases between. Germline V gene sequence: CDR1 SGHKS, CDR2 YYEKEE (reference sequence). The CDR3 covers 14 residues. The CDR3 coding sequence is TGTGCCAGCACCCTTGGAGACCCGAACTATGGCTACACCTTC. It is translated as CASTLGDPNYGYTF.

This clonotype was counted only a few times. The gene calls are TRBV7-2 and TRBJ2-5, with 9 bases matching TRBD1. The ends lost 5 bases at V and 4 bases at J; junction bases unmatched: 14. CDR1 SGHTA and CDR2 FQGNSA come from the germline V gene. CDR3 size: 17 residues. As DNA, the CDR3 is TGTGCCAGCAGCGTCCGGGACAGGGCAACCCAAGGAGAGACCCAGTACTTC. Protein product: CASSVRDRATQGETQYF.

V and J are TRBV18 and TRBJ2-2; D unresolved. CDR3 size: 15 residues. V lost 0 bases, J lost 6 bases, and 11 bases lay in between. CDR1 and CDR2 from the germline V gene are KGHSH and LQKENI. CDR3 in amino acids: CASSPPSGSPGELFF. Here the CDR3 DNA reads TGTGCCAGCTCACCACCGTCGGGTTCCCCCGGGGAGCTGTTTTTT.

The table lists this clonotype with a count of one. The chain recombines TRBV3-1 with TRBJ2-1, with 11 positions matching TRBD2. V was clipped by 0 bases and J by 9 bases; unmatched bases: 7. The CDR3 has 16 residues. Germline V lookup: CDR1 LGHDT, CDR2 YNNKEL (reference sequence). The CDR3 reads CASSQDLLAGALEQFF. For the CDR3, the DNA is TGTGCCAGCAGCCAAGATCTACTAGCGGGAGCTCTTGAGCAGTTCTTC.

This clonotype has more than one count but fewer than ten. The chain couples TRBV10-2 to TRBJ1-1; 11 bases align to TRBD1. V shed 1 base, J shed 6 bases, and the junction held 1 base outside the gene matches. The CDR3 covers 14 residues. From germline, CDR1 is WSHSY and CDR2 SAAADI. CDR3 in DNA: TGCGCCAGCAGTGAGTTGGGACAGGGGGCTGAAGCTTTCTTT. Protein product: CASSELGQGAEAFF.

The chain links TRBV20-1 to TRBJ1-1; the D gene is possibly TRBD1 (5 bases). This CDR3 spans 13 amino acids. Between the trimmed V and J ends, which lost 7 bases and 3 bases, there was a span of 15 bases. The V gene's germline CDR1 is DFQATT and CDR2 SNEGSKA (reference sequence). The DNA of the CDR3 is TGCAGTGTCGCCCTCCGGGACGACACTGAAGCTTTCTTT. Translated, it gives CSVALRDDTEAFF.

J is TRBJ2-7 and V is TRBV14; D remains unclear. Looked up from germline, CDR1 is SGHDN and CDR2 is FVKESK. The CDR3 sequence is 14 residues long. Deletions cut 1 base from V and 3 bases from J, with 10 bases between. This chain's CDR3 is CASSQGSGNYEQYF. As DNA, the CDR3 is TGTGCCAGCAGCCAAGGCAGTGGAAACTACGAGCAGTACTTC.

J is TRBJ1-5 and V is TRBV18; 8 nucleotides match TRBD1. Looked up from germline, CDR1 is KGHSH and CDR2 is LQKENI. The CDR3 sequence is 14 residues long. Trimming at V came to 4 bases and at J to 7 bases, leaving 6 bases not matched to a gene. The CDR3 region has the DNA TGTGCCAGCTCACGGAAACAGGGGGAACAGCCCCAGCATTTT. Protein: CASSRKQGEQPQHF.

This chain uses TRBV30 with TRBJ2-5; unclear D gene. CDR3 length: 12 amino acids. Germline V gene sequence: CDR1 GTSNPN, CDR2 SVGIG (reference sequence). Trimming cost V 0 bases and J 5 bases, with 7 bases left between them. CDR3 in DNA: TGTGCCTGGAGTGTACCCGGCGAGACCCAGTACTTC. It yields the protein CAWSVPGETQYF.

J is TRBJ1-6 and V is TRBV7-2, with D tentatively TRBD1 (5 bases). In germline, CDR1 is SGHTA, CDR2 FQGNSA. The CDR3 covers 18 residues. The V end lost 2 bases, the J end lost 5 bases, and 19 bases lay between the germline ends. CDR3 DNA: TGTGCCAGCAGCTTAAAGTCCTATGGTACAGGCAATAATTCACCCCTCCACTTT. Its translation is CASSLKSYGTGNNSPLHF.

This clonotype was detected only a few times. The V and J genes are TRBV19 and TRBJ1-5; D is unclear. CDR3 length: 14 amino acids. V lost 3 bases to trimming and J lost 0 bases, with 6 bases between them. The germline CDR1 and CDR2 sequences are LNHDA and SQIVND (reference sequence). CDR3 bases: TGTGCCAGTAGTATGACGGATAGCAATCAGCCCCAGCATTTT. Protein sequence: CASSMTDSNQPQHF.

The V gene is TRBV7-3, the J gene TRBJ2-2; D gene unclear. Trimming took 6 bases from V and 5 from J, leaving 10 bases between them. The length of the CDR3 is 13 residues. The germline CDR1 and CDR2 sequences are SGHTA and FQGTGA. Written as DNA, the CDR3 is TGTGCCAGCAGTTTAGGGTGGACCGGGGAGCTGTTTTTT. Translating it yields CASSLGWTGELFF.

Worth noting for this clonotype: Likely a read error: the CDR3 ends without its conserved phenylalanine or tryptophan. The genes are TRBV11-2 and TRBJ2-5; 7 bases match TRBD2. The J segment lost 5 bases and the V segment lost 2 bases, leaving 5 bases of the junction unmatched. The germline CDR1 and CDR2 sequences are SGHAT and FQNNGV. This CDR3 region has 14 residues. In DNA form, the CDR3 reads TGTGCCAGCAGCTTATCGGGGGGTGGCGAGACCCAGTACGTC. Protein sequence: CASSLSGGGETQYV.

This CDR3 reads CASSPPLTGVIMDGYTF. DNA of the CDR3: TGTGCCAGCAGTCCTCCCCTGACAGGGGTTATAATGGATGGCTACACCTTC. This chain links TRBV7-9 with TRBJ1-2; 8 nucleotides match TRBD1. V lost 6 bases to trimming and J lost 6 bases; unmatched junction nucleotides: 18. There are 17 residues in the CDR3. The germline V gene has CDR1 SEHNR and CDR2 FQNEAQ (reference sequence). Drawing the rest from reference TRBV7-9 and TRBJ1-2, the complete variable domain is DTGVSQNPRHKITKRGQNVTFRCDPISEHNRLYWYRQTLGQGPEFLTYFQNEAQLEKSRLLSDRFSAERPKGSFSTLEIQRTEQGDSAMYLCASSPPLTGVIMDGYTFGSGTRLTVV.